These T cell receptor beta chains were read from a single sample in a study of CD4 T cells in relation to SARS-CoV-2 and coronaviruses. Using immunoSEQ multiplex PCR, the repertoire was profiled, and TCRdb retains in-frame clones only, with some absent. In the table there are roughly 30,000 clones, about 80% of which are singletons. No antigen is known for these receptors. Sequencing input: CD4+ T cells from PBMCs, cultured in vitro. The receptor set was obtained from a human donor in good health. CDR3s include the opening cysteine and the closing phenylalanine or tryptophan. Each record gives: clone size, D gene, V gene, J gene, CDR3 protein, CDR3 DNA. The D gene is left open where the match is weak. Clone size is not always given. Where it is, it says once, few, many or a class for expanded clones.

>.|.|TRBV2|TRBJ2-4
CASSENDSFKNIQYF
TGTGCCAGCAGTGAAAATGACAGCTTCAAAAACATTCAGTACTTC
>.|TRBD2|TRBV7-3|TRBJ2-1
CASSPNPPTSGRREQFF
TGTGCCAGCAGCCCGAATCCCCCGACTAGCGGGAGAAGGGAGCAGTTCTTC
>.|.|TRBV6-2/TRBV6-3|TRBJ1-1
CASSYSKSDTEAFF
TGTGCCAGCAGTTACTCGAAATCAGACACTGAAGCTTTCTTT
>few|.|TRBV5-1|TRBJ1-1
CASSWGVGTEAFF
TGCGCCAGCAGTTGGGGGGTCGGGACTGAAGCTTTCTTT
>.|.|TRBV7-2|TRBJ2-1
CASSPSVGNSYNEQFF
TGTGCCAGCAGCCCTAGCGTGGGTAACTCCTACAATGAGCAGTTCTTC
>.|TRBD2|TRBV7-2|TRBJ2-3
CASSPGTSGGTDTQYF
TGTGCCAGCAGCCCTGGGACTAGCGGGGGCACAGATACGCAGTATTTT
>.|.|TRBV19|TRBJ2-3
CASTTRLGDTQYF
TGTGCCAGTACCACTAGACTAGGAGATACGCAGTATTTT
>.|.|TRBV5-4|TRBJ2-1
CASSLVLGNGAYNEQFF
TGTGCCAGCAGCTTGGTTCTGGGGAACGGCGCCTACAATGAGCAGTTCTTC
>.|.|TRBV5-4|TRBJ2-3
CASSADGAARGDTQYF
TGTGCCAGCAGCGCTGATGGGGCGGCGCGGGGAGATACGCAGTATTTT
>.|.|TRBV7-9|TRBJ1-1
CASSPRRQTARAFF
TGTGCCAGCAGCCCCCGGCGGCAGACGGCTAGAGCTTTCTTT
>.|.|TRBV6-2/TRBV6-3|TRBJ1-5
CASSYSSGNQPQHF
TGTGCCAGCAGTTACTCGAGCGGAAATCAGCCCCAGCATTTT
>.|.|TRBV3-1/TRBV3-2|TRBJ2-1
CASSQDSKGDNEQFF
TGTGCCAGCAGCCAAGACTCGAAGGGGGACAATGAGCAGTTCTTC
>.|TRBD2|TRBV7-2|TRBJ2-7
CASSFGGGYEQYF
TGTGCCAGCAGCTTCGGCGGGGGTTACGAGCAGTACTTC
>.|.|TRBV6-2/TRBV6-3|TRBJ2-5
CASSPQPLLETQYF
TGTGCCAGCAGCCCCCAACCCCTTCTCGAGACCCAGTACTTC
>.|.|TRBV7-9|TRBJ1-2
CASSPGANYGYTF
TGTGCCAGCAGCCCAGGGGCTAACTATGGCTACACCTTC
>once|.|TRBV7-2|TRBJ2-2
CASSQRRTGELFF
TGTGCCAGCAGCCAAAGGCGCACCGGGGAGCTGTTTTTT
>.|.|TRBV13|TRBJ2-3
CASSFRTDTQYF
TGTGCCAGCAGCTTCCGCACAGATACGCAGTATTTT
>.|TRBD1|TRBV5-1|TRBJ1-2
CASSWTGIDGYTF
TGCGCCAGCAGCTGGACAGGGATTGATGGCTACACCTTC
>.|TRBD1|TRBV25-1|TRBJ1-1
CASSPTGTIGAFF
TGTGCCAGTTCCCCGACAGGGACGATAGGGGCTTTCTTT
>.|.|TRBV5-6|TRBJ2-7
CASSLVAQGYEQYF
TGTGCCAGCAGCTTGGTAGCACAGGGCTACGAGCAGTACTTC
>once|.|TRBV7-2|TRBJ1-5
CASSLDPNQPQHF
TGTGCCAGCAGCTTAGATCCCAATCAGCCCCAGCATTTT
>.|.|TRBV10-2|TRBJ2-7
CASSVRDLGEQYF
TGCGCCAGCAGTGTCCGGGACCTAGGGGAGCAGTACTTC
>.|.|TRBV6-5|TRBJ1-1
CASKPVALNTEAFF
TGTGCCAGCAAGCCGGTAGCCTTGAACACTGAAGCTTTCTTT
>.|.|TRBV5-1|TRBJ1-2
CASSLGVGPNDGYTF
TGCGCCAGCAGCTTAGGGGTTGGACCCAATGATGGCTACACCTTC
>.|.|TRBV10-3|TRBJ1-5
CAISETLYSNQPQHF
TGTGCCATCAGTGAGACCCTATATAGCAATCAGCCCCAGCATTTT
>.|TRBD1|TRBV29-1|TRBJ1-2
CSVSPPGQEPNYGYTF
TGCAGCGTTAGCCCCCCCGGACAGGAACCTAACTATGGCTACACCTTC
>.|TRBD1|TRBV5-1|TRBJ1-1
CASRTGTGGTEAFF
TGCGCCAGCAGGACCGGGACAGGGGGGACTGAAGCTTTCTTT
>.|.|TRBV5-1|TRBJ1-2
CASSFAIETGGYTF
TGCGCCAGCAGCTTTGCGATAGAGACGGGGGGCTACACCTTC
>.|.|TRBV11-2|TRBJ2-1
CASSMTGNEQFF
TGTGCCAGCAGCATGACAGGCAATGAGCAGTTCTTC
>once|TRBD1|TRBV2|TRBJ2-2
CASTQQGHTGELFF
TGTGCCAGCACCCAACAGGGGCACACCGGGGAGCTGTTTTTT
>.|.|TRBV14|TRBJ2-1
CASSTASPFYNEQFF
TGTGCCAGCAGCACGGCGAGTCCATTCTACAATGAGCAGTTCTTC
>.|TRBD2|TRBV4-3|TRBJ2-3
CASSQDHGGTSGGPNTDTQYF
TGCGCCAGCAGCCAAGATCACGGCGGGACTAGCGGGGGCCCCAACACAGATACGCAGTATTTT
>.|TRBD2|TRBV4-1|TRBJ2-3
CASSLSTSGGDTQYF
TGCGCCAGCAGCCTGTCGACTAGCGGGGGGGATACGCAGTATTTT
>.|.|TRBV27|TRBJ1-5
CASSLFGGSNQPQHF
TGTGCCAGCAGTTTATTTGGTGGGTCCAATCAGCCCCAGCATTTT
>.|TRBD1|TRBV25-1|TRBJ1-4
CASSPPGTALEKLFF
TGTGCCAGCAGTCCCCCCGGGACAGCCCTTGAAAAACTGTTTTTT
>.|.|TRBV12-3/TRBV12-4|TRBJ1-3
CASSFGYTIYF
TGTGCCAGCAGTTTTGGGTACACCATATATTTT
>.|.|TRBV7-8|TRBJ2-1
CASSLGVSRDSASYNEQFF
TGTGCCAGCAGCTTAGGGGTATCCCGGGACTCCGCTTCCTACAATGAGCAGTTCTTC
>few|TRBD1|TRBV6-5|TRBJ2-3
CASRADRGTDTQYF
TGTGCCAGCAGGGCGGACAGGGGGACAGATACGCAGTATTTT
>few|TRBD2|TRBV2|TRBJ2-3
CASTLAGGRNF
TGTGCCAGCACCCTAGCGGGAGGCCGCAATTTT
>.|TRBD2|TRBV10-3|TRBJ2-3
CAISVGTSGRQTDTQYF
TGTGCCATCAGTGTTGGGACTAGCGGGAGGCAGACAGATACGCAGTATTTT
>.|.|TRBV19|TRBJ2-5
CASSLSREETQYF
TGTGCCAGTAGCTTAAGCAGGGAAGAGACCCAGTACTTC
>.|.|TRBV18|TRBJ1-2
CASSPGWSGGEGYGYTF
TGTGCCAGCTCACCGGGCTGGTCGGGGGGCGAAGGCTATGGCTACACCTTC
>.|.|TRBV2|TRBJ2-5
CASSELPGGEQETQYF
TGTGCCAGCAGTGAACTTCCTGGCGGGGAGCAAGAGACCCAGTACTTC
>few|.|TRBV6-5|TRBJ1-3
CASSYSGTGNTIYF
TGTGCCAGCAGTTACTCGGGGACTGGAAACACCATATATTTT
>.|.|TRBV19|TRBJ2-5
CASSKDYQETQYF
TGTGCCAGTAGTAAGGACTACCAAGAGACCCAGTACTTC
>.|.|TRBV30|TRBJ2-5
CAWSVGETQYF
TGTGCCTGGAGTGTGGGGGAGACCCAGTACTTC
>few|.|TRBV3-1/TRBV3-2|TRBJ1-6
CASSLRGGSLHF
TGTGCCAGCAGTCTAAGAGGGGGATCCCTCCACTTT
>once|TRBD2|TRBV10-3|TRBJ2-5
CAISAGTMGETQYF
TGTGCCATCAGTGCCGGGACTATGGGAGAGACCCAGTACTTC
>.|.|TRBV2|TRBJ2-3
CASRERATDTQYF
TGTGCCAGCAGGGAGCGGGCGACAGATACGCAGTATTTT
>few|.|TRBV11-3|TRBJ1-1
CASSPRFDTEAFF
TGTGCCAGCAGCCCTCGCTTCGACACTGAAGCTTTCTTT
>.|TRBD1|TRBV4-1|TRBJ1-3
CASSQRTGSSGNTIYF
TGCGCCAGCAGCCAACGGACAGGTAGCTCTGGAAACACCATATATTTT
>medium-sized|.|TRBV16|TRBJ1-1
CASSQSHPRTANTEAFF
TGTGCCAGCAGCCAATCCCACCCCCGGACGGCGAACACTGAAGCTTTCTTT
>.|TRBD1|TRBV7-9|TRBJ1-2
CASSSDRGGYGYTF
TGTGCCAGCAGCTCGGACAGGGGCGGATATGGCTACACCTTC
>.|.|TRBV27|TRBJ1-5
CASSLNQANQPQHF
TGTGCCAGCAGTTTAAATCAGGCCAATCAGCCCCAGCATTTT
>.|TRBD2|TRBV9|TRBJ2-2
CASSALPSGGHGTGELFF
TGTGCCAGCAGCGCCCTTCCTAGCGGGGGCCATGGGACCGGGGAGCTGTTTTTT
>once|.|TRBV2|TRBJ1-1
CASSMQTTDGKAFF
TGTGCCAGCAGTATGCAGACGACAGATGGAAAAGCTTTCTTT
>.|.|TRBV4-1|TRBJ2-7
CASSHPRGEQYF
TGCGCCAGCAGCCACCCCAGGGGTGAGCAGTACTTC
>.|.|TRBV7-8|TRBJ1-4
CASSSYSATNEKLFF
TGTGCCAGCAGCTCCTACAGTGCAACTAATGAAAAACTGTTTTTT
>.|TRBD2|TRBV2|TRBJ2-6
CASSGVAGGPGANVLTF
TGTGCCAGCAGTGGCGTAGCGGGAGGGCCTGGGGCCAACGTCCTGACTTTC
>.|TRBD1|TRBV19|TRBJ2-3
CASSIRQGLVTDTQYF
TGTGCCAGTAGTATCCGACAGGGCTTAGTCACAGATACGCAGTATTTT